A single sample is the source of the 25 T cell receptor beta chains below, sequenced in a study of blood T cell repertoires in COVID-19. The method was immunoSEQ multiplex PCR; TCRdb's version includes in-frame clones alone and lacks a portion of them. Among about 210,000 clones, approximately 86% were seen once, and the ten largest hold about 3%. Sample: peripheral blood. The receptor source for this set is a man between 60 and 75 years old with acute or convalescent COVID-19.

This rearrangement joins TRBV9 to TRBJ1-4; 11 nucleotides match TRBD1. CDR3 length equals 15 residues. After removal of 0 bases from V and 8 bases from J, the junction contained 3 bases not matched to a gene. The germline gives CDR1 SGDLS, CDR2 YYNGEE. Here the CDR3 DNA reads TGTGCCAGCAGCGTAGGGACAGGGGGCGCGGAAAAACTGTTTTTT. Amino acids: CASSVGTGGAEKLFF.

This chain uses TRBV7-9 with TRBJ2-3; the match to TRBD1 covers 9 bases. The V gene end was trimmed by 5 bases and the J gene end by 0 bases; junction bases not matched to a gene: 9. CDR3 length: 17 amino acids. CDR1 and CDR2 (germline): SEHNR, FQNEAQ (reference sequence). The CDR3 nucleotides read TGTGCCAGCAGCCCAGGACAGGGGACGTCGAGCACAGATACGCAGTATTTT. Its protein is CASSPGQGTSSTDTQYF.

This clone has more than one count but fewer than ten. The V call is TRBV27, the J call TRBJ1-1; 7 nucleotides match TRBD1. The CDR3 is 18 residues long. Germline V gene sequence: CDR1 MNHEY, CDR2 SMNVEV (reference sequence). The trim removed 3 bases at V and 4 bases at J, leaving 17 bases unmatched. CDR3 sequence: CASSFRNRGGVLGTEAFF. CDR3 coding DNA: TGTGCCAGCAGTTTCAGGAACAGGGGAGGTGTTCTAGGCACTGAAGCTTTCTTT.

This clone was recorded once. The V gene is TRBV9, the J gene TRBJ2-2, with D possibly matching TRBD2 (7 bases). This CDR3 is built from 17 residues. V gave up 4 bases and J gave up 0 bases, with 16 bases separating them. CDR1 and CDR2 from the germline V gene are SGDLS and YYNGEE. The CDR3 sequence: CASSNPAGDTNTGELFF. The DNA for the CDR3 is TGTGCCAGCAGCAACCCTGCGGGGGACACGAACACCGGGGAGCTGTTTTTT.

The sample holds many counts of this clone. The chain couples TRBV7-9 to TRBJ1-3; D is undetermined. Trimming shortened V by 7 bases and J by 0 bases, and 10 bases separated the two germline ends. CDR1 and CDR2 from the germline V gene are SEHNR and FQNEAQ (reference sequence). The CDR3 is 14 residues long. CDR3 DNA sequence: TGTGCCAGCACCCAAGCCCGCTCTGGAAACACCATATATTTT. Translating it yields CASTQARSGNTIYF.

The chain has TRBV5-4 and TRBJ2-2; D might be TRBD2 (5 bases). CDR1 is SGHNT, CDR2 YYREEE, per germline (reference sequence). CDR3 length: 17 amino acids. The V end lost 4 bases, the J end lost 1 base, and 17 bases lay between the germline ends. The CDR3 region has the DNA TGTGCCAGCAGCCGGACTTCCGGTTGGGGGAACACCGGGGAGCTGTTTTTT. Protein sequence: CASSRTSGWGNTGELFF.

The chain carries TRBV27 and TRBJ2-6; 10 nucleotides agree with TRBD1. Germline CDR1 and CDR2: MNHEY and SMNVEV (reference sequence). The CDR3 loop spans 19 amino acids. With 5 bases clipped from V and 0 bases from J, the junction kept 10 bases outside the gene matches. The CDR3 coding sequence is TGTGCCAGCAGTACCCATGTGACAGGGGGCCCCTCTGGGGCCAACGTCCTGACTTTC. This gives the protein CASSTHVTGGPSGANVLTF.

The chain joins TRBV29-1 to TRBJ2-5; 9 positions match TRBD1. The CDR3 length is 12 residues. V was pared by 7 bases and J by 4 bases, with 4 bases of the junction left unmatched. Germline V gene data show CDR1 as SQVTM and CDR2 as ANQGSEA. In DNA, the CDR3 is TGCAGCGGATTGGACAGGGGAGAGACCCAGTACTTC. This encodes CSGLDRGETQYF.

V usage is TRBV19 and J usage is TRBJ2-1, with D possibly being TRBD2 (7 bases). The CDR3 contains 14 residues. Trimming pared 6 bases from V and 7 bases from J, leaving 16 bases between. The germline V gene has CDR1 LNHDA and CDR2 SQIVND (reference sequence). The CDR3 DNA sequence: TGTGCCAGTAGGGGCCGGGGGGCGCCTAATGAGCAGTTCTTC. It encodes CASRGRGAPNEQFF.

The V and J genes are TRBV29-1 and TRBJ1-1, with 8 nucleotides matching TRBD1. The CDR3 spans 15 residues. CDR1 and CDR2 (germline): SQVTM, ANQGSEA. V shed 5 bases, J shed 1 base, and the junction held 9 bases outside the gene matches. CDR3 DNA sequence: TGCAGCGTTTGGAGCAGGGGGCTATCGAACACTGAAGCTTTCTTT. Translation gives CSVWSRGLSNTEAFF.

The V gene is TRBV2, the J gene TRBJ2-3; 9 bases are shared with TRBD2. Germline V gene data show CDR1 as SNHLY and CDR2 as FYNNEI. J lost 0 bases, V lost 6 bases, and 4 bases had no gene match. The CDR3 runs to 15 residues. CDR3 in amino acids: CASRPSGVSTDTQYF. The DNA for the CDR3 is TGTGCCAGCAGACCTAGCGGGGTCAGCACAGATACGCAGTATTTT.

The chain uses TRBV5-1 and TRBJ2-3; TRBD2 matches 13 bases. Germline V gives CDR1 SGHRS, CDR2 YFSETQ. V was pared by 0 bases and J by 9 bases, with 7 bases of the junction left unmatched. This CDR3 is 16 amino acids long. In nucleotides, the CDR3 is TGCGCCAGCAGCTTGGCCACTAGCGGGGGGGCCGGCACGCAGTATTTT. This codes for CASSLATSGGAGTQYF.

The chain couples TRBV27 to TRBJ2-4, with D maybe TRBD2 (7 bases). Trimming cost V 3 bases and J 8 bases, with 11 bases left between them. In germline, CDR1 is MNHEY, CDR2 SMNVEV (reference sequence). The CDR3 has 13 residues. CDR3 region: CASSLGGPDIQYF. As DNA, the CDR3 is TGTGCCAGCAGTTTGGGGGGGCCTGACATTCAGTACTTC.

As to this clone: Other DNA sequences in this sample translate to the same CDR3. The DNA of the CDR3 is TGTGCCAGCAGTTTCGGACTAGCGGGGGGGCAAGAGACCCAGTACTTC. Protein sequence: CASSFGLAGGQETQYF. The chain couples TRBV6-5 to TRBJ2-5; 15 bases are a match to TRBD2. CDR3 length equals 16 residues. Trimming removed 4 bases from V and 2 bases from J; junction bases left unmatched: 2. Germline V gene data show CDR1 as MNHEY and CDR2 as SVGAGI.

This rearrangement joins TRBV4-3 to TRBJ2-2, with a possible D match to TRBD2 (6 bases). From germline, CDR1 is LGHNA and CDR2 YSLEER. Between the trimmed V and J ends, which lost 5 bases and 1 base, there was a span of 11 bases. This CDR3 spans 15 amino acids. The chain's CDR3 is CASSSTGVNTGELFF. Written as DNA, the CDR3 is TGCGCCAGCAGCTCAACGGGGGTGAACACCGGGGAGCTGTTTTTT.

This chain connects TRBV14 to TRBJ2-7, with 12 bases aligning to TRBD1. The V gene's germline CDR1 is SGHDN and CDR2 FVKESK. This CDR3 has 16 residues. The ends lost 4 bases at V and 4 bases at J; junction bases unmatched: 8. The CDR3 sequence is CASSPWGGQGAYEQYF. DNA for the CDR3: TGTGCCAGCAGCCCTTGGGGGGGACAGGGGGCTTACGAGCAGTACTTC.

The V and J genes are TRBV5-1 and TRBJ2-5; weak D call: TRBD2 (7 bases). This CDR3 has 16 residues. Trimming removed 3 bases at V and 2 bases at J, with 17 bases between. Germline-derived CDR1 and CDR2 are SGHRS and YFSETQ. The CDR3, as DNA: TGCGCCAGCAGCTCCGTCGGGGGGCCTCTACAAGAGACCCAGTACTTC. Translation: CASSSVGGPLQETQYF.

The chain's CDR3 is CASWTTGGSYEQYF. The CDR3 nucleotides are TGTGCCAGTTGGACTACAGGGGGGTCCTACGAGCAGTACTTC. This chain connects TRBV5-6 to TRBJ2-7; TRBD1 aligns across 8 bases. The germline V gene has CDR1 SGHDT and CDR2 YYEEEE. V shed 8 bases and J 1 base; nucleotides not matched to a gene: 8. CDR3 length equals 14 residues.

With respect to this clone: Different DNA sequences within this sample yield the same CDR3. The chain links TRBV19 to TRBJ2-7; 8 bases are shared with TRBD1. The CDR3 is 16 amino acids. Germline CDR1 LNHDA, CDR2 SQIVND (reference sequence). V shed 5 bases and J 7 bases; nucleotides not matched to a gene: 16. The CDR3 DNA follows: TGTGCCAGTAGTGGGCTCAGGGGGCAGGTATCGTGGGAGCAGTACTTC. This codes for CASSGLRGQVSWEQYF.

The V call is TRBV14, the J call TRBJ2-7; 14 bases map to TRBD2. The germline V gene encodes CDR1 SGHDN and CDR2 FVKESK. This CDR3 is 20 amino acids long. J lost 2 bases, V lost 3 bases, and 15 bases had no gene match. For the CDR3, the DNA is TGTGCCAGCAGCCATGAAGGGATGGGGACTAGCGGGGGTAATCCCTACGAGCAGTACTTC. Protein sequence: CASSHEGMGTSGGNPYEQYF.

The CDR3 nucleotides read TGTGCCAGCAGCCAAGACACAGGGGAGCGAGGCTACACCTTC. Translation: CASSQDTGERGYTF. The chain uses TRBV4-2 and TRBJ1-2; 7 bases line up with TRBD1. Trimming at V came to 0 bases and at J to 8 bases, leaving 6 bases not matched to a gene. The length of the CDR3 is 14 residues. Germline V gene lookup returns CDR1 LGHNA and CDR2 YNFKEQ.

This chain connects TRBV13 to TRBJ2-5, with 9 bases lining up with TRBD2. The CDR3 loop spans 16 amino acids. J gave up 4 bases and V 4 bases, and 10 bases lay outside the gene matches. Per germline, CDR1 PRHDT and CDR2 FYEKMQ (reference sequence). CDR3 coding DNA: TGTGCCAGCAGCTACCAAGCGGGGGGCTGGGGAGAGACCCAGTACTTC. It is translated as CASSYQAGGWGETQYF.

This clone has just a few counts. The chain recombines TRBV7-9 with TRBJ2-1; 9 nucleotides agree with TRBD2. In germline, CDR1 is SEHNR, CDR2 FQNEAQ (reference sequence). This CDR3 has 16 residues. The junction had 9 bases not matched to a gene; V was cut back by 5 bases and J by 4 bases. As DNA, the CDR3 is TGTGCCAGCAGCCTGATAGCGGGGGTGGGATACAATGAGCAGTTCTTC. Translation gives CASSLIAGVGYNEQFF.

The V call is TRBV7-2, the J call TRBJ1-2, with 9 bases aligning to TRBD1. The CDR3 length is 15 residues. V dropped 5 bases and J dropped 8; count of bases not matched to a gene: 12. Per the germline V gene, CDR1 is SGHTA and CDR2 is FQGNSA. CDR3 bases: TGTGCCAGCAGCATACAGGGGGCGAGTCCTTGGGGCTACACCTTC. Residues: CASSIQGASPWGYTF.

The rearrangement links TRBV4-1 to TRBJ1-1; D not certain. CDR1 and CDR2 from the germline V gene are MGHRA and YSYEKL. Trimming took 0 bases from V and 1 from J, leaving 9 bases between them. The CDR3 spans 15 residues. The CDR3 DNA reads as TGCGCCAGCAGCCAAGATGTTAACTGGAACACTGAAGCTTTCTTT. It yields the protein CASSQDVNWNTEAFF.